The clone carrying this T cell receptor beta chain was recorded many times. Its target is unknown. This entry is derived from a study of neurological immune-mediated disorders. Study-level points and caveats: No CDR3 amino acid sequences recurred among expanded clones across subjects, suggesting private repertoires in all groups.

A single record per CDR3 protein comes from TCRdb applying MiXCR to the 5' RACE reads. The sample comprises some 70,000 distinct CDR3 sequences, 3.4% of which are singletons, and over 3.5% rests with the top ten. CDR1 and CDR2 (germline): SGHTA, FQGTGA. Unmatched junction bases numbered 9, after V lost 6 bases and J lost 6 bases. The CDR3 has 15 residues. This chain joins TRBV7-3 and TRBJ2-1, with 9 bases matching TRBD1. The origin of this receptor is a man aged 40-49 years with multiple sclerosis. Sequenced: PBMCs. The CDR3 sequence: CASRTGTGTPNEQFF. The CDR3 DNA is TGTGCCAGCAGGACCGGGACAGGGACTCCCAATGAGCAGTTCTTC.